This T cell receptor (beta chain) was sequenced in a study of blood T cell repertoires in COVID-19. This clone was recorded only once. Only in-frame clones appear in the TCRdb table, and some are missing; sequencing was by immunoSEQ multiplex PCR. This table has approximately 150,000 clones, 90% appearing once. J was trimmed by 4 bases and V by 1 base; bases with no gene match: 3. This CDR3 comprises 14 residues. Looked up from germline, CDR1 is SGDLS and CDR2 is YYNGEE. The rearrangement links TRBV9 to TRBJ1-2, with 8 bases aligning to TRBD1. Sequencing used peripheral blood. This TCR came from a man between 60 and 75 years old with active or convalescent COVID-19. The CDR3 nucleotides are TGTGCCAGCAGCGTACTGACAGGGGTCTATGGCTACACCTTC. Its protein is CASSVLTGVYGYTF.